Below are 15 T cell receptor beta chains sequenced from a single sample in a study of T cell changes during pregnancy in multiple sclerosis. Assay used: immunoSEQ multiplex PCR; TCRdb lists only in-frame clones, some missing. The table lists about 22,000 clones, 85% to 95% of them singletons, with roughly 7% in the top ten. The specimen comprised CD8+ T cells from peripheral blood mononuclear cells, sampled in the third trimester of pregnancy. These TCRs come from a female donor with multiple sclerosis, enrolled in a pregnancy study.

This chain links TRBV27 with TRBJ2-7, with TRBD2 matching over 10 bases. With V trimmed by 4 bases and J by 2 bases, 2 bases remained unmatched. CDR3 length: 14 residues. The germline gives CDR1 MNHEY, CDR2 SMNVEV (reference sequence). In nucleotides, the CDR3 is TGTGCCAGCAGTTGGACTAGCGGAACCTACGAGCAGTACTTC. Its protein is CASSWTSGTYEQYF.

V and J are TRBV10-3 and TRBJ1-4; D ambiguous. V lost 4 bases and J lost 1, with 10 bases in between. Germline V CDR1 and CDR2: ENHRY, SYGVKD. The CDR3 is made up of 15 amino acids. Here the CDR3 DNA reads TGTGCCATCAGTGCTTTCCAGGAAACTAATGAAAAACTGTTTTTT. The encoded protein is CAISAFQETNEKLFF.

This chain joins TRBV7-9 and TRBJ1-1; TRBD1 matches 9 bases. V shed 7 bases and J 4 bases; nucleotides not matched to a gene: 4. CDR1 and CDR2 (germline): SEHNR, FQNEAQ (reference sequence). This CDR3 region has 13 residues. The CDR3 DNA sequence: TGTGCCAGCACAGCACAGGGGGCCACTGAAGCTTTCTTT. Translating it yields CASTAQGATEAFF.

The V call is TRBV6-5, the J call TRBJ2-7, with 9 positions matching TRBD1. CDR3 length equals 14 residues. CDR1 and CDR2 (germline): MNHEY, SVGAGI. After removal of 6 bases from V and 6 bases from J, the junction contained 9 bases not matched to a gene. The CDR3 coding sequence is TGTGCCAGCAGCCTGGGACAGGGACCTCTCGAGCAGTACTTC. This translates into CASSLGQGPLEQYF.

The V call is TRBV5-1, the J call TRBJ2-2; TRBD1 might be the D (6 bases). The CDR3 covers 16 residues. The ends were cut back, 2 bases at V and 0 bases at J, with 11 bases in the middle. Germline CDR1 and CDR2: SGHRS and YFSETQ. CDR3 sequence (DNA): TGCGCCAGCAGCTTTCTATGGACAGCGAACACCGGGGAGCTGTTTTTT. It is translated as CASSFLWTANTGELFF.

This chain links TRBV5-6 with TRBJ2-5, with 14 bases lining up with TRBD2. Losses at the gene ends were 4 bases for V and 5 bases for J; bases not matched to a gene: 10. There are 17 residues in the CDR3. Germline V gene sequence: CDR1 SGHDT, CDR2 YYEEEE. The CDR3 DNA follows: TGTGCCAGCAGCAGGGGACTAGCGGGAGCCAAGGGGGAGACCCAGTACTTC. It encodes CASSRGLAGAKGETQYF. The whole variable domain, remainder taken from reference TRBV5-6 and TRBJ2-5, is DAGVTQSPTHLIKTRGQQVTLRCSPKSGHDTVSWYQQALGQGPQFIFQYYEEEERQRGNFPDRFSGHQFPNYSSELNVNALLLGDSALYLCASSRGLAGAKGETQYFGPGTRLLVL.

This clone showed up just a few times. The CDR3 nucleotides are TGTGCCAGCAGTTTATACGTCAGAACTGAAGCTTTCTTT. Translation gives CASSLYVRTEAFF. The V and J genes are TRBV27 and TRBJ1-1; D is unclear. The V end lost 1 base, the J end lost 5 bases, and 8 bases lay between the germline ends. Germline CDR1 reads MNHEY; CDR2 reads SMNVEV (reference sequence). The CDR3 totals 13 residues.

The genes are TRBV27 and TRBJ1-2; D possibly corresponds to TRBD1 (6 bases). Trimming left V 5 bases short and J 7 bases short, with 14 bases between. This CDR3 spans 13 amino acids. Germline V CDR1 and CDR2: MNHEY, SMNVEV (reference sequence). The CDR3 region is CASSLGGGSGYTF. The DNA of the CDR3 is TGTGCCAGCAGTCTAGGGGGAGGGAGTGGCTACACCTTC.

This rearrangement joins TRBV19 to TRBJ1-2; 9 bases are shared with TRBD1. Per the germline V gene, CDR1 is LNHDA and CDR2 is SQIVND (reference sequence). J gave up 8 bases and V 6 bases, and 7 bases lay outside the gene matches. The length of the CDR3 is 13 residues. The CDR3 is CASRLQGAGGYTF. The DNA of the CDR3 is TGTGCCAGTAGGCTACAGGGGGCGGGCGGCTACACCTTC.

The chain is built from TRBV7-2 and TRBJ2-1, with 10 bases matching TRBD2. Germline CDR1 SGHTA, CDR2 FQGNSA. V dropped 3 bases and J dropped 2; count of bases not matched to a gene: 1. The CDR3 contains 15 residues. CDR3 bases: TGTGCCAGCAGCTTTCTAGCGGGAGCCTACAATGAGCAGTTCTTC. Translated, it gives CASSFLAGAYNEQFF.

This clone has a handful of counts. The chain recombines TRBV2 with TRBJ1-1; TRBD1 agrees at 8 bases. The CDR3 is 15 amino acids. Germline CDR1 SNHLY, CDR2 FYNNEI. V lost 6 bases to trimming and J lost 11 bases; unmatched junction nucleotides: 17. CDR3 sequence reads: CASRRQGLELPDAFF. The CDR3 coding sequence is TGTGCCAGCAGGAGACAGGGGTTAGAACTCCCGGATGCTTTCTTT.

In this sample, this clone turned up once. The rearrangement uses TRBV7-8 and TRBJ2-2; 7 bases map to TRBD1. After removal of 5 bases from V and 0 bases from J, the junction contained 9 bases not matched to a gene. The CDR3 is 17 amino acids. CDR1 and CDR2 (germline): SGHVS, FQNEAQ. CDR3 in amino acids: CASSPEGAAPNTGELFF. CDR3 nucleotides: TGTGCCAGCAGCCCAGAGGGGGCCGCCCCGAACACCGGGGAGCTGTTTTTT.

V and J are TRBV27 and TRBJ1-3; D possibly corresponds to TRBD1 (5 bases). CDR1 is MNHEY and CDR2 is SMNVEV in the germline V gene (reference sequence). V lost 3 bases and J lost 1, with 10 bases in between. The CDR3 contains 15 residues. CDR3 loop: CASSFTPGSGNTIYF. The DNA of the CDR3 is TGTGCCAGCAGTTTTACGCCAGGGTCTGGAAACACCATATATTTT.

The rearrangement uses TRBV4-2 and TRBJ2-1; 7 nucleotides match TRBD1. Germline CDR1 reads LGHNA; CDR2 reads YNFKEQ. CDR3 length: 15 residues. The ends lost 4 bases at V and 4 bases at J; junction bases unmatched: 7. CDR3 protein: CASSLPGQKYNEQFF. The CDR3 nucleotides are TGTGCCAGCAGCCTCCCGGGACAGAAGTACAATGAGCAGTTCTTC.

The chain has TRBV7-6 and TRBJ2-7; TRBD1 matches 10 bases. V trimming: 1 base; J trimming: 7 bases; junction bases outside the gene matches: 4. Germline CDR1 SGHVS, CDR2 FNYEAQ. This CDR3 is 14 amino acids long. The chain's CDR3 is CASSLGTGGKEQYF. As DNA, the CDR3 is TGTGCCAGCAGCTTAGGGACAGGGGGGAAGGAGCAGTACTTC. Drawing the rest from reference TRBV7-6 and TRBJ2-7, the complete variable domain is GAGVSQSPRYKVTKRGQDVALRCDPISGHVSLYWYRQALGQGPEFLTYFNYEAQQDKSGLPNDRFSAERPEGSISTLTIQRTEQRDSAMYRCASSLGTGGKEQYFGPGTRLTVT.